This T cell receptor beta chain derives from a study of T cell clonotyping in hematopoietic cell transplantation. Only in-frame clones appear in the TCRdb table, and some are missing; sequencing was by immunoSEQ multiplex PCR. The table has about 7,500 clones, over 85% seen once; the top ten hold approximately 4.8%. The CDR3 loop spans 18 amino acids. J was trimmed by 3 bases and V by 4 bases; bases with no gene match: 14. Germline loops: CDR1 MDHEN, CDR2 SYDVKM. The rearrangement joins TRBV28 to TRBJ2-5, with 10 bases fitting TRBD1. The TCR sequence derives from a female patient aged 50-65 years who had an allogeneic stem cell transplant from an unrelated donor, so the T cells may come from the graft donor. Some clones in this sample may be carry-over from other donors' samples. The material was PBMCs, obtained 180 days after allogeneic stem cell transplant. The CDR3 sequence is CASSWPLRDRGLKETQYF. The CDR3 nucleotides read TGTGCCAGCAGTTGGCCACTCCGGGACAGGGGTTTGAAAGAGACCCAGTACTTC.